This T cell receptor (beta chain) is from a study of cytomegalovirus exposure and HLA in healthy donors. Study-wide points: With further analysis later on, most CMV-associated TCR beta chains appeared HLA-restricted. In a later analysis, a missense DCLRE1C variant was linked to TCR beta V- and J-gene trimming.

V trimming: 4 bases; J trimming: 5 bases; junction bases outside the gene matches: 2. This CDR3 is built from 13 residues. Germline V gene data show CDR1 as SGHRS and CDR2 as YFSETQ. The PCR was carried out with 60 Vbeta primers and 13 Jbeta primers. Generated by immunoSEQ multiplex PCR, the TCRdb table keeps only in-frame clones and is missing some. The table shows 120,000 to 150,000 clones, with 76% occurring only once. Worth noting for this clone: Its antigen is unidentified. Within the sample, other DNA sequences also encode this same CDR3.

The clonotype originates from a woman in her thirties or forties in good health and CMV-seronegative. Source material: PBMCs. V is TRBV5-1 and J is TRBJ2-5, with 10 nucleotides matching TRBD1. The CDR3 loop reads CASSRDRGETQYF. The CDR3 DNA reads as TGCGCCAGCAGCCGGGACAGGGGTGAGACCCAGTACTTC.